A single sample gave rise to the 29 T cell receptor beta chains below, sequenced in a study of somatic mutations in cytotoxic T cells in rheumatoid arthritis. The data were produced by immunoSEQ multiplex PCR, yet TCRdb's version contains in-frame clones alone and is incomplete. The top ten clones hold around 3.8% of a sample with 20,000 to 25,000 clones, 65% to 85% of them seen once. The specimen sequenced was CD8+ T cells sorted from blood. The source is an adult with rheumatoid arthritis.

V and J are TRBV7-9 and TRBJ1-3; D is undetermined. The ends were cut back, 4 bases at V and 4 bases at J, with 8 bases in the middle. CDR1 SEHNR and CDR2 FQNEAQ come from the germline V gene (reference sequence). This CDR3 contains 13 residues. CDR3 nucleotide sequence: TGTGCCAGCAGCTCCGCTTTAGGAAACACCATATATTTT. Amino acid sequence: CASSSALGNTIYF.

The genes are TRBV13 and TRBJ2-5; D is ambiguous. CDR1 is PRHDT, CDR2 FYEKMQ, per germline (reference sequence). CDR3 size: 14 residues. Trimming cost V 1 base and J 5 bases, with 11 bases left between them. For the CDR3, the DNA is TGTGCCAGCAGCTTAGTTTCAAGTCTCGAGACCCAGTACTTC. Translated: CASSLVSSLETQYF.

V gene TRBV7-8 combines with J gene TRBJ2-7, with TRBD2 matching over 7 bases. There are 15 residues in the CDR3. Germline trimming cut 6 bases from V and 5 bases from J; bases unmatched to any gene: 13. Germline V gives CDR1 SGHVS, CDR2 FQNEAQ. The CDR3 nucleotides read TGTGCCAGCAGTGGGTCACTAGCGCTCCCGGACGAGCAGTACTTC. Residues: CASSGSLALPDEQYF.

J is TRBJ1-1 and V is TRBV19, with D perhaps TRBD1 (6 bases). Per germline, CDR1 LNHDA and CDR2 SQIVND (reference sequence). V lost 4 bases, J lost 3 bases, and 24 bases lay in between. The CDR3 has 18 residues. The CDR3 sequence is CASSTVKTRGHLDTEAFF. CDR3 DNA: TGTGCCAGTAGTACGGTAAAAACTCGGGGGCATTTGGACACTGAAGCTTTCTTT.

This chain connects TRBV7-8 to TRBJ1-2; D not resolved. CDR3 length: 14 residues. The V end was cut by 0 bases, the J end by 4 bases, with 9 bases between. Germline-derived CDR1 and CDR2 are SGHVS and FQNEAQ. Here the CDR3 reads CASSLAPGSYGYTF. CDR3 bases: TGTGCCAGCAGCTTAGCTCCGGGGAGCTATGGCTACACCTTC. Looking up the rest from reference TRBV7-8 and TRBJ1-2 gives the full variable domain: GAGVSQSPRYKVAKRGQDVALRCDPISGHVSLFWYQQALGQGPEFLTYFQNEAQLDKSGLPSDRFFAERPEGSVSTLKIQRTQQEDSAVYLCASSLAPGSYGYTFGSGTRLTVV.

The V gene is TRBV7-9, the J gene TRBJ1-2, with D perhaps matching TRBD1 (5 bases). V was pared by 0 bases and J by 0 bases, with 11 bases between. The CDR3 covers 16 residues. CDR1 and CDR2 (germline): SEHNR, FQNEAQ (reference sequence). The CDR3 is CASSLALGDPNYGYTF. CDR3 nucleotides: TGTGCCAGCAGCTTAGCGCTCGGGGACCCTAACTATGGCTACACCTTC.

The chain joins TRBV5-4 to TRBJ2-7; D assignment may be TRBD1 or TRBD2 (6 bases each). This CDR3 has 17 amino acids. The germline V and J ends were trimmed by 4 bases and 1 base, with 21 bases remaining between them. CDR1 is SGHNT, CDR2 YYREEE, per germline (reference sequence). The CDR3: CASSLAGPGDTSYEQYF. The CDR3 coding sequence is TGTGCCAGCAGCCTGGCCGGGCCGGGGGACACTTCCTACGAGCAGTACTTC. Together with reference TRBV5-4 and TRBJ2-7, the CDR3 gives the full variable domain: ETGVTQSPTHLIKTRGQQVTLRCSSQSGHNTVSWYQQALGQGPQFIFQYYREEENGRGNFPPRFSGLQFPNYSSELNVNALELDDSALYLCASSLAGPGDTSYEQYFGPGTRLTVT.

V usage is TRBV10-3 and J usage is TRBJ1-1; D unresolved. Trimming stripped 3 bases from V and 8 bases from J, with 19 bases between. The germline gives CDR1 ENHRY, CDR2 SYGVKD. The CDR3 spans 15 residues. The CDR3 is CAISDYEGNPQEAFF. The CDR3 nucleotides are TGTGCCATCAGTGATTATGAGGGTAATCCCCAGGAAGCTTTCTTT.

This chain uses TRBV29-1 with TRBJ2-7; unclear D gene. CDR1 SQVTM and CDR2 ANQGSEA come from the germline V gene. V lost 2 bases and J 0 bases, leaving 14 bases between the germline ends. The CDR3 extends over 15 amino acids. The CDR3 DNA reads as TGCAGCGTTGAAACGGTAGGGCAGAACTCCTACGAGCAGTACTTC. It yields the protein CSVETVGQNSYEQYF.

The chain links TRBV19 to TRBJ2-1, with D unresolved. Germline assignment: CDR1 LNHDA and CDR2 SQIVND (reference sequence). V lost 3 bases to trimming and J lost 8 bases, with 11 bases between them. The CDR3 runs to 13 residues. The CDR3 reads CASSIRLSYEQFF. The CDR3 nucleotides are TGTGCCAGTAGTATCAGACTCTCCTATGAGCAGTTCTTC. The full variable domain, in which reference TRBV19 and TRBJ2-1 provide the parts outside the CDR3, is DGGITQSPKYLFRKEGQNVTLSCEQNLNHDAMYWYRQDPGQGLRLIYYSQIVNDFQKGDIAEGYSVSREKKESFPLTVTSAQKNPTAFYLCASSIRLSYEQFFGPGTRLTVL.

This chain links TRBV6-4 with TRBJ2-7, with TRBD1 matching 9 bases. The CDR3 sequence is 17 residues long. The V segment lost 6 bases and the J segment 6 bases; nucleotides outside the gene matches: 18. Germline V lookup: CDR1 MRHNA, CDR2 SNTAGT. CDR3: CASRPRTVRDRVREQYF. In DNA form, the CDR3 reads TGTGCCAGCAGACCCAGGACAGTCCGGGACAGGGTACGCGAGCAGTACTTC.

This clone was detected only a few times. The V and J genes are TRBV10-3 and TRBJ2-7, with D tentatively TRBD1 or TRBD2 (5 bases each). V dropped 3 bases and J dropped 7 bases, with 13 bases sitting between them. The V gene's germline CDR1 is ENHRY and CDR2 SYGVKD. CDR3 length equals 13 residues. The CDR3 protein is CAISDWQGPEQYF. CDR3 sequence (DNA): TGTGCCATCAGTGATTGGCAGGGACCTGAGCAGTACTTC.

This chain joins TRBV5-6 and TRBJ2-7; 7 nucleotides align to TRBD1. The CDR3 loop spans 14 amino acids. The J segment lost 4 bases and the V segment lost 1 base, leaving 5 bases of the junction unmatched. Germline V gene lookup returns CDR1 SGHDT and CDR2 YYEEEE. As DNA, the CDR3 is TGTGCCAGCAGCTTGATGACAGGGTCTTACGAGCAGTACTTC. This codes for CASSLMTGSYEQYF.

The chain joins TRBV6-4 to TRBJ2-2, with D perhaps TRBD1 (5 bases). Trimming took 2 bases from V and 7 from J, leaving 17 bases between them. Germline CDR1 MRHNA, CDR2 SNTAGT. This CDR3 is built from 16 residues. The CDR3 region is CASSDTPTVDGGELFF. In DNA, the CDR3 is TGTGCCAGCAGTGACACCCCGACAGTGGACGGCGGGGAGCTGTTTTTT.

The rearrangement uses TRBV4-3 and TRBJ1-2, with D unresolved. CDR1 LGHNA and CDR2 YSLEER come from the germline V gene. This CDR3 region has 16 residues. Trimming left V 4 bases short and J 8 bases short, with 23 bases between. CDR3 DNA: TGCGCCAGCAGCCGCTCAAGGGATGACCGGGCCGCCGGCTACACCTTC. It yields the protein CASSRSRDDRAAGYTF.

This clone was observed once. Sequence at one end of the junction differs from germline and may be a read error. V is TRBV7-7 and J is TRBJ2-2; the match to TRBD1 covers 8 bases. The CDR3 is made up of 18 amino acids. The germline V gene encodes CDR1 SSHAT and CDR2 FNYEAQ (reference sequence). The DNA for the CDR3 is TGTGCTAGCAGCTTAGCCTTGAGGAGCCAGGGGGCGGCCGGGGAGCTGTTTTTT. This codes for CASSLALRSQGAAGELFF.

This CDR3 is CASSQDLYGGRGRDNEQFF. Here the CDR3 DNA reads TGCGCCAGCAGCCAAGATCTATACGGGGGGAGGGGAAGAGACAATGAGCAGTTCTTC. The rearrangement links TRBV4-3 to TRBJ2-1; the match to TRBD2 covers 7 bases. The CDR3 loop spans 19 amino acids. The germline V gene has CDR1 LGHNA and CDR2 YSLEER. V lost 0 bases to trimming and J lost 5 bases; unmatched junction nucleotides: 16.

This CDR3 reads CASSKTTGQDTEAFF. CDR3 DNA sequence: TGTGCCAGCAGCAAAACGACAGGTCAGGACACTGAAGCTTTCTTT. V usage is TRBV21-1 and J usage is TRBJ1-1; no check of the table's D call, TRBD1, against the DNA was made. TRBV21-1 is classified as a pseudogene. The CDR3 sequence is 15 residues long.

V usage is TRBV7-3 and J usage is TRBJ1-2; 7 nucleotides match TRBD1. The V gene's germline CDR1 is SGHTA and CDR2 FQGTGA. The ends lost 4 bases at V and 8 bases at J; junction bases unmatched: 7. The CDR3 consists of 13 residues. CDR3 protein: CASSYRQGGGYTF. CDR3 nucleotides: TGTGCCAGCAGCTATCGACAGGGCGGGGGCTACACCTTC.

The chain links TRBV5-8 to TRBJ1-1, with D unresolved. The CDR3 runs to 11 residues. Germline V gives CDR1 SGHTS, CDR2 YDEGEE. V lost 4 bases, J lost 8 bases, and 9 bases lay in between. The CDR3 reads CASSPTLEAFF. The CDR3 nucleotides read TGTGCCAGCAGCCCCACGCTGGAAGCTTTCTTT.

This rearrangement joins TRBV7-9 to TRBJ2-3, with 7 nucleotides matching TRBD1. Germline trimming cut 3 bases from V and 2 bases from J; bases unmatched to any gene: 17. Germline V gene data show CDR1 as SEHNR and CDR2 as FQNEAQ (reference sequence). This CDR3 is built from 19 residues. The CDR3 region has the DNA TGTGCCAGCAGCTTTATTAAGGACGACAAGGGGGCGATCACAGATACGCAGTATTTT. Translating gives CASSFIKDDKGAITDTQYF.

On this clone: The missing conserved phenylalanine or tryptophan at the end of this CDR3 makes a read error likely. No DNA is shown, since the ends of the CDR3 on it are uncertain; the CDR3 is the one TCRdb lists. The rearrangement links TRBV21-1 to TRBJ1-2; TRBD1 is the table's D call and was not checked against the DNA. TRBV21-1 is flagged as a pseudogene. Inclusive of both ends, the CDR3 amounts to 9 amino acids. CDR3 sequence: CASSSGTSP.

The chain recombines TRBV5-1 with TRBJ2-1; 8 bases agree with TRBD2. With 0 bases clipped from V and 2 bases from J, the junction kept 4 bases outside the gene matches. This CDR3 is built from 16 residues. Looked up from germline, CDR1 is SGHRS and CDR2 is YFSETQ. The CDR3 bases are TGCGCCAGCAGCTTGGGCGGCGGGGGGACCTACAATGAGCAGTTCTTC. Its protein product is CASSLGGGGTYNEQFF.

The chain has TRBV16 and TRBJ2-3; no clear D gene. The CDR3 runs 14 residues. Deletions cut 4 bases from V and 1 base from J, with 9 bases between. CDR1 and CDR2 from the germline V gene are KGHSY and FQNENV. The CDR3 here is CASSPPIGTDTQYF. The CDR3 nucleotides read TGTGCCAGCAGCCCACCCATTGGCACAGATACGCAGTATTTT.

The genes are TRBV27 and TRBJ1-4; possibly TRBD1 for D (5 bases). CDR1 is MNHEY, CDR2 SMNVEV, per germline (reference sequence). The CDR3 consists of 16 residues. The V end lost 3 bases, the J end lost 2 bases, and 13 bases lay between the germline ends. The CDR3 DNA reads as TGTGCCAGCAGTTTTTCCGTGGGGGAGACTAATGAAAAACTGTTTTTT. Translated: CASSFSVGETNEKLFF.

The gene calls are TRBV7-5 and TRBJ1-1; the table's D call of TRBD1 was not tested on the DNA. TRBV7-5 is an annotated pseudogene. The CDR3 covers 15 residues. In DNA, the CDR3 is TGTGTCAGAAGCCATTCCGGACAGTATCGGGGTGAAGCTTTCTTT. This sequence encodes CVRSHSGQYRGEAFF.

The chain is built from TRBV18 and TRBJ1-6; no clear D. Trimming took off 1 base at V and 7 bases at J, with 17 bases between the two ends. Germline V gives CDR1 KGHSH, CDR2 LQKENI. The CDR3 sequence is 17 residues long. CDR3 sequence reads: CASSPRSQGRQNSPLHF. The CDR3 DNA sequence: TGTGCCAGCTCACCACGTAGTCAAGGGCGCCAAAATTCACCCCTCCACTTT.

The chain links TRBV5-1 to TRBJ2-3; the D gene is possibly TRBD1 (5 bases). Trimming shortened V by 3 bases and J by 1 base, and 9 bases separated the two germline ends. There are 14 residues in the CDR3. Germline V gene sequence: CDR1 SGHRS, CDR2 YFSETQ. This CDR3 reads CASSSRARTDTQYF. The CDR3 DNA follows: TGCGCCAGCAGCTCCAGGGCCCGCACAGATACGCAGTATTTT.

This rearrangement joins TRBV7-9 to TRBJ1-4; TRBD1 might be the D (5 bases). V was clipped by 6 bases and J by 2 bases, with 22 bases between them. The CDR3 runs to 18 residues. Germline V gene sequence: CDR1 SEHNR, CDR2 FQNEAQ (reference sequence). Here the CDR3 DNA reads TGTGCCAGCAGTCGTAGGTATGACGGGACCTCGACTAATGAAAAACTGTTTTTT. This gives the protein CASSRRYDGTSTNEKLFF.